Each of the 27 T cell receptor beta chains below was sequenced from the same sample in a study of T cell changes during pregnancy in multiple sclerosis. TCRdb keeps only in-frame clones here, not all; method: immunoSEQ multiplex PCR. The sample yields roughly 39,000 clones, just over 90% seen once. The input for sequencing was CD4+ T cells from peripheral blood mononuclear cells, taken in the first trimester of pregnancy. The origin of the receptors is a female donor in good health, enrolled as a control in a pregnancy study.

V gene TRBV9 combines with J gene TRBJ2-1, with D maybe TRBD2 (5 bases). The germline gives CDR1 SGDLS, CDR2 YYNGEE. V was pared by 0 bases and J by 9 bases, with 7 bases between. The CDR3 runs to 12 residues. For the CDR3, the DNA is TGTGCCAGCAGCGTAGATCGGGGTGAGCAGTTCTTC. It encodes CASSVDRGEQFF.

The V and J genes are TRBV7-3 and TRBJ2-1; the match to TRBD2 covers 8 bases. This CDR3 has 16 residues. The trim removed 5 bases at V and 5 bases at J, leaving 11 bases unmatched. Germline V gene sequence: CDR1 SGHTA, CDR2 FQGTGA. CDR3 region: CASSLSTGGADNEQFF. The CDR3 DNA reads as TGTGCCAGCAGCCTATCTACCGGGGGGGCCGACAATGAGCAGTTCTTC.

The chain has TRBV7-3 and TRBJ1-2, with 7 bases matching TRBD1. Germline V gene data show CDR1 as SGHTA and CDR2 as FQGTGA. V lost 5 bases to trimming and J lost 7 bases; unmatched junction nucleotides: 7. CDR3 length equals 13 residues. The CDR3 bases are TGTGCCAGCAGCCCAGGGCAGGGGGGTGGCTACACCTTC. Its protein product is CASSPGQGGGYTF.

This chain connects TRBV7-3 to TRBJ2-5; TRBD2 matches at 7 bases. CDR1 SGHTA and CDR2 FQGTGA come from the germline V gene. V lost 3 bases and J lost 2; bases outside the gene matches: 6. The CDR3 is 15 residues long. DNA of the CDR3: TGTGCCAGCAGCTTCGGGCTAGCGGCACAAGAGACCCAGTACTTC. Protein sequence: CASSFGLAAQETQYF.

J is TRBJ1-6 and V is TRBV30, with 8 bases lining up with TRBD1. This CDR3 region has 13 residues. V was pared by 3 bases and J by 10 bases, with 5 bases of the junction left unmatched. From germline, CDR1 is GTSNPN and CDR2 SVGIG (reference sequence). CDR3 in DNA: TGTGCCTGGAGAGGACAGGGCAACTCACCCCTCCACTTT. Its protein is CAWRGQGNSPLHF. Variable domain in full (rest from reference TRBV30 and TRBJ1-6): SQTIHQWPATLVQPVGSPLSLECTVEGTSNPNLYWYRQAAGRGLQLLFYSVGIGQISSEVPQNLSASRPQDRQFILSSKKLLLSDSGFYLCAWRGQGNSPLHFGNGTRLTVT.

The rearrangement joins TRBV27 to TRBJ2-3; 12 bases fit TRBD2. This CDR3 region has 16 residues. CDR1 and CDR2 from the germline V gene are MNHEY and SMNVEV (reference sequence). V shed 4 bases and J 5 bases; nucleotides not matched to a gene: 7. The CDR3 loop is CASSSTTGLAGDTQYF. The DNA for the CDR3 is TGTGCCAGCAGTTCCACCACGGGACTAGCGGGAGATACGCAGTATTTT.

The rearrangement links TRBV10-3 to TRBJ2-3; 7 bases align to TRBD2. The trim removed 2 bases at V and 3 bases at J, leaving 2 bases unmatched. Looked up from germline, CDR1 is ENHRY and CDR2 is SYGVKD. The CDR3 loop spans 14 amino acids. The CDR3 protein is CAISEGLVTDTQYF. In DNA form, the CDR3 reads TGTGCCATCAGTGAGGGACTAGTAACAGATACGCAGTATTTT.

This clone was seen a few times. The rearrangement uses TRBV2 and TRBJ1-1, with D tentatively TRBD1 (6 bases). Per germline, CDR1 SNHLY and CDR2 FYNNEI. The CDR3 is made up of 14 amino acids. The V end lost 6 bases, the J end lost 1 base, and 12 bases lay between the germline ends. In DNA, the CDR3 is TGTGCCAGCAGCGGGACACTTTCGAACACTGAAGCTTTCTTT. Translating gives CASSGTLSNTEAFF.

The rearrangement uses TRBV11-2 and TRBJ1-1; a possible D gene is TRBD1 (6 bases). V dropped 5 bases and J dropped 0 bases, with 13 bases sitting between them. The germline CDR1 and CDR2 sequences are SGHAT and FQNNGV. The CDR3 is 15 amino acids. CDR3 amino acids: CASSPGTRVNTEAFF. The DNA for the CDR3 is TGTGCCAGCAGCCCCGGGACACGGGTGAACACTGAAGCTTTCTTT. Full variable domain (outside the CDR3, taken from reference TRBV11-2 and TRBJ1-1): EAGVAQSPRYKIIEKRQSVAFWCNPISGHATLYWYQQILGQGPKLLIQFQNNGVVDDSQLPKDRFSAERLKGVDSTLKIQPAKLEDSAVYLCASSPGTRVNTEAFFGQGTRLTVV.

V usage is TRBV30 and J usage is TRBJ1-5, with TRBD1 matching 8 bases. Trimming at V came to 5 bases and at J to 2 bases, leaving 2 bases not matched to a gene. Looked up from germline, CDR1 is GTSNPN and CDR2 is SVGIG (reference sequence). This CDR3 is built from 13 residues. The CDR3 loop reads CAWGTGGNQPQHF. In DNA, the CDR3 is TGTGCCTGGGGGACAGGAGGCAATCAGCCCCAGCATTTT.

The J gene is TRBJ1-4, the V gene TRBV7-6; D perhaps matches TRBD1 (6 bases). Trimming pared 1 base from V and 8 bases from J, leaving 17 bases between. Germline V CDR1 and CDR2: SGHVS, FNYEAQ. The CDR3 length is 16 residues. The CDR3 sequence: CASSLGGQSPREKLFF. DNA for the CDR3: TGTGCCAGCAGCTTAGGAGGACAGTCCCCGAGGGAAAAACTGTTTTTT. Full variable domain (missing parts from reference TRBV7-6 and TRBJ1-4): GAGVSQSPRYKVTKRGQDVALRCDPISGHVSLYWYRQALGQGPEFLTYFNYEAQQDKSGLPNDRFSAERPEGSISTLTIQRTEQRDSAMYRCASSLGGQSPREKLFFGSGTQLSVL.

The CDR3 spells CASSLLTGANVLTF. CDR3 coding DNA: TGCGCCAGCAGCTTGTTAACTGGGGCCAACGTCCTGACTTTC. The gene calls are TRBV5-1 and TRBJ2-6, with D uncertain. V lost 1 base and J 2 bases, leaving 4 bases between the germline ends. The CDR3 is 14 amino acids. Per germline, CDR1 SGHRS and CDR2 YFSETQ. Full variable domain (outside the CDR3, taken from reference TRBV5-1 and TRBJ2-6): KAGVTQTPRYLIKTRGQQVTLSCSPISGHRSVSWYQQTPGQGLQFLFEYFSETQRNKGNFPGRFSGRQFSNSRSEMNVSTLELGDSALYLCASSLLTGANVLTFGAGSRLTVL.

The chain recombines TRBV19 with TRBJ1-1; D is undetermined. The CDR3 extends over 12 amino acids. Trimming left V 6 bases short and J 4 bases short, with 9 bases between. The V gene's germline CDR1 is LNHDA and CDR2 SQIVND (reference sequence). The CDR3 sequence: CASSLVSTEAFF. For the CDR3, the DNA is TGTGCCAGTAGCCTAGTAAGCACTGAAGCTTTCTTT.

The V call is TRBV19, the J call TRBJ1-4; 8 bases are shared with TRBD1. The CDR3 has 13 amino acids. Germline V gene data show CDR1 as LNHDA and CDR2 as SQIVND (reference sequence). V shed 6 bases, J shed 8 bases, and the junction held 5 bases outside the gene matches. CDR3 nucleotides: TGTGCCAGTAGCGTACAGGGGGGGGAAAAACTGTTTTTT. Its translation is CASSVQGGEKLFF.

The chain combines TRBV19 with TRBJ1-5; 8 nucleotides agree with TRBD1. Germline lookup yields CDR1 LNHDA and CDR2 SQIVND (reference sequence). V lost 5 bases to trimming and J lost 7 bases; unmatched junction nucleotides: 16. This CDR3 spans 17 amino acids. The CDR3 loop is CASSSHPGTGYRQPQHF. In nucleotides, the CDR3 is TGTGCCAGTAGTTCCCACCCCGGGACAGGATATCGGCAGCCCCAGCATTTT.

The V call is TRBV6-1, the J call TRBJ1-3; perhaps TRBD1 as D (6 bases). The CDR3 extends over 15 amino acids. The V end lost 4 bases, the J end lost 0 bases, and 10 bases lay between the germline ends. The germline CDR1 and CDR2 sequences are MNHNS and SASEGT. CDR3 region: CASSGGGLSGNTIYF. CDR3 coding DNA: TGTGCCAGCAGTGGGGGGGGCCTCTCTGGAAACACCATATATTTT.

The J gene is TRBJ1-1, the V gene TRBV18; D unresolved. V gave up 1 base and J gave up 1 base, with 16 bases separating them. This CDR3 region has 17 residues. CDR1 and CDR2 from the germline V gene are KGHSH and LQKENI. The CDR3 sequence: CASSPLGLGSGNTEAFF. The CDR3 DNA is TGTGCCAGCTCACCACTAGGCCTGGGGAGTGGGAACACTGAAGCTTTCTTT.

This sequence joins TRBV28 and TRBJ2-7; no firm D call. V lost 5 bases to trimming and J lost 4 bases, with 6 bases between them. Germline V gene lookup returns CDR1 MDHEN and CDR2 SYDVKM. CDR3 length: 11 amino acids. CDR3 sequence reads: CASSLTYEQYF. DNA of the CDR3: TGTGCCAGCAGTCTGACTTACGAGCAGTACTTC. Full variable domain (missing parts from reference TRBV28 and TRBJ2-7): DVKVTQSSRYLVKRTGEKVFLECVQDMDHENMFWYRQDPGLGLRLIYFSYDVKMKEKGDIPEGYSVSREKKERFSLILESASTNQTSMYLCASSLTYEQYFGPGTRLTVT.

J is TRBJ2-3 and V is TRBV9; 13 bases align to TRBD2. The CDR3 runs 16 residues. V gave up 2 bases and J gave up 6 bases; unmatched junction bases: 6. CDR1 is SGDLS, CDR2 YYNGEE, per germline. The CDR3, as DNA: TGTGCCAGCAGCGTCACTAGCGGGGGGGTTGCCGATACGCAGTATTTT. Translation gives CASSVTSGGVADTQYF.

In this sample, this clone turned up a few times. V usage is TRBV4-1 and J usage is TRBJ1-1; maybe TRBD1 (5 bases). Germline V gene lookup returns CDR1 MGHRA and CDR2 YSYEKL. V lost 0 bases, J lost 6 bases, and 14 bases lay in between. The CDR3 contains 15 residues. The CDR3 DNA sequence: TGCGCCAGCAGCCAAGAAGGACACTTCCCCCCTGAAGCTTTCTTT. This codes for CASSQEGHFPPEAFF.

The V and J genes are TRBV13 and TRBJ2-1; tentatively, D is TRBD2 (5 bases). The V gene lost 1 base and the J gene lost 0 bases, with 10 bases spanning the gap. CDR3 length: 16 residues. Looked up from germline, CDR1 is PRHDT and CDR2 is FYEKMQ (reference sequence). Here the CDR3 DNA reads TGTGCCAGCAGCTTAGAAACGGGGAACTCCTACAATGAGCAGTTCTTC. Protein product: CASSLETGNSYNEQFF.

The chain uses TRBV4-2 and TRBJ1-3; D not certain. Trimming took 0 bases from V and 0 from J, leaving 6 bases between them. This CDR3 region has 15 residues. CDR1 is LGHNA and CDR2 is YNFKEQ in the germline V gene. CDR3 amino acids: CASSQDESSGNTIYF. In DNA, the CDR3 is TGTGCCAGCAGCCAAGATGAGAGCTCTGGAAACACCATATATTTT.

A few counts support this clone. This chain joins TRBV4-1 and TRBJ2-5; D possibly corresponds to TRBD1 (5 bases). V lost 4 bases and J 1 base, leaving 13 bases between the germline ends. The germline gives CDR1 MGHRA, CDR2 YSYEKL. There are 15 residues in the CDR3. CDR3 in amino acids: CASSPRGDSQETQYF. CDR3 DNA: TGCGCCAGCAGCCCCCGCGGAGACAGCCAAGAGACCCAGTACTTC.

The chain uses TRBV28 and TRBJ1-3, with D possibly matching TRBD1 (6 bases). The germline V gene encodes CDR1 MDHEN and CDR2 SYDVKM. The CDR3 spans 15 residues. Trimming took 5 bases from V and 0 from J, leaving 11 bases between them. The CDR3 nucleotides read TGTGCCAGCAGTGCCTTAGGGGGCTCTGGAAACACCATATATTTT. Its translation is CASSALGGSGNTIYF.

This rearrangement joins TRBV13 to TRBJ1-1; a weak D match, TRBD1 (6 bases). Germline CDR1 is PRHDT and CDR2 is FYEKMQ (reference sequence). Trimming cost V 2 bases and J 1 base, with 14 bases left between them. This CDR3 region has 16 residues. The CDR3 DNA is TGTGCCAGCAGCTTAAGGCAGGGGTTCAAGAACACTGAAGCTTTCTTT. It translates to CASSLRQGFKNTEAFF.

V usage is TRBV7-9 and J usage is TRBJ2-7; D might be TRBD1 (6 bases). The germline gives CDR1 SEHNR, CDR2 FQNEAQ (reference sequence). The V end was cut by 3 bases, the J end by 3 bases, with 6 bases between. The CDR3 sequence is 12 residues long. CDR3 in DNA: TGTGCCAGCAGCTTGACAGGCTACGAGCAGTACTTC. As protein: CASSLTGYEQYF.

This clone was seen once. This sequence joins TRBV4-3 and TRBJ2-7, with 9 bases fitting TRBD1. The length of the CDR3 is 17 residues. Losses at the gene ends were 2 bases for V and 2 bases for J; bases not matched to a gene: 10. Germline V gene data show CDR1 as LGHNA and CDR2 as YSLEER. The CDR3 sequence is CASSQSWERDRAYEQYF. The CDR3 DNA follows: TGCGCCAGCAGCCAATCCTGGGAGCGGGACAGGGCCTACGAGCAGTACTTC.